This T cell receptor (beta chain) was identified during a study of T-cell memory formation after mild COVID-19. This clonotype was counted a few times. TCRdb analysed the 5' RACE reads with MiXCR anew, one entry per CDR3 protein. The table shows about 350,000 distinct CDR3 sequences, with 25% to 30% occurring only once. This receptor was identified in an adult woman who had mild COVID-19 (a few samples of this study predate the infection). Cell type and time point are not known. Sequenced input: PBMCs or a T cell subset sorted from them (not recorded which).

The CDR3 sequence: CASSLGGTGGEQYF. CDR3 nucleotides: TGTGCCAGCAGCTTGGGGGGAACGGGTGGGGAGCAGTACTTC. This rearrangement joins TRBV27 to TRBJ2-7, with D maybe TRBD2 (6 bases). Looked up from germline, CDR1 is MNHEY and CDR2 is SMNVEV (reference sequence). V lost 6 bases and J 7 bases, leaving 19 bases between the germline ends. The CDR3 runs 14 residues.